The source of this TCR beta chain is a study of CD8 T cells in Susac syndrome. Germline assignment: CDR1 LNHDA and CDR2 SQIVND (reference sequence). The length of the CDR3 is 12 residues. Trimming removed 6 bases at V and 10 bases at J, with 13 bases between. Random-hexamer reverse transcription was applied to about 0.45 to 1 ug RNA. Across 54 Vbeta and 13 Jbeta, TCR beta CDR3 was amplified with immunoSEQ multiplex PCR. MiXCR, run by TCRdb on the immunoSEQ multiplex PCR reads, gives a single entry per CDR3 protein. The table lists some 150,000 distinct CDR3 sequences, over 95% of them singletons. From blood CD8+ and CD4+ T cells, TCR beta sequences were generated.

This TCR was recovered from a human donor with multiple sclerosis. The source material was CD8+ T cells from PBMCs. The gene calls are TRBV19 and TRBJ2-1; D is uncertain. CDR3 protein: CASSHPEAEQFF. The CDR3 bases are TGTGCCAGTAGCCACCCCGAGGCCGAGCAGTTCTTC.